Listed below are T cell receptor beta chains from one sample, sequenced in a study of PD-1 blockade in classical Hodgkin lymphoma. Produced via immunoSEQ multiplex PCR; TCRdb's table is partial and in-frame only. The sample lists 43,000 or so clones; about 90% were seen once. The input for sequencing was peripheral blood mononuclear cells (PBMCs), taken at baseline. The receptors were sampled from a human donor with classical Hodgkin lymphoma. Both conserved end residues are part of each CDR3. The D gene is left open where the match is weak. Expanded clones get a size class; other rows say once, few or many, or leave the size out.

once	TRBV4-3	TRBJ1-3	17	.	TGCGCCAGCAGCCAGGCTATAGGGGGGGCGAGCGGAAACACCATATATTTT	CASSQAIGGASGNTIYF
few	TRBV6-5	TRBJ1-2	12	.	TGTGCCAGCAGGGAGGGCCCCACGGGCTACACCTTC	CASREGPTGYTF
.	TRBV7-2	TRBJ1-6	17	.	TGTGCCAGCAGCTTAGCGGGGGTTTGGCAGGGGTATTCACCCCTCCACTTT	CASSLAGVWQGYSPLHF
.	TRBV18	TRBJ2-1	15	TRBD2	TGTGCCAGCTCACCTCGACTAGCGGGGGTTGGTGAGCAGTTCTTC	CASSPRLAGVGEQFF
.	TRBV19	TRBJ2-1	17	TRBD2	TGTGCCAGTAGTACCAAGACTAGCGGGATTGGGTACAATGAGCAGTTCTTC	CASSTKTSGIGYNEQFF
.	TRBV9	TRBJ2-5	14	.	TGTGCCAGCAGCGTAGCTGGGGGTGAAGAGACCCAGTACTTC	CASSVAGGEETQYF
.	TRBV6-5	TRBJ1-3	16	.	TGTGCCAGCAGTTATCGGGGGGTAGACTCTGGAAACACCATATATTTT	CASSYRGVDSGNTIYF
.	TRBV5-1	TRBJ2-7	13	.	TGCGCCAGCAGCTTGGCCGCGACTGCCGAGCAGTACTTC	CASSLAATAEQYF
.	TRBV6-6	TRBJ1-2	15	TRBD1	TGTGCCAGCAGCGGGGACAGGCCCTCTAACTATGGCTACACCTTC	CASSGDRPSNYGYTF
.	TRBV5-1	TRBJ1-2	14	.	TGCGCCAGCAGAACCTTCGGGGGCGACTATGGCTACACCTTC	CASRTFGGDYGYTF
.	TRBV29-1	TRBJ2-1	13	.	TGCAGCGTTGCCTACTCCGGGTTGGGTGAGCAGTTCTTC	CSVAYSGLGEQFF
.	TRBV4-2	TRBJ1-2	17	.	TGTGCCAGCAGCCACATTCCTAGTGACCGGGATTTCTATGGCTACACCTTC	CASSHIPSDRDFYGYTF
.	TRBV2	TRBJ1-3	17	.	TGTGCCAGCAGTGAAGCTATGGCCTCCCGCGCTGGAAACACCATATATTTT	CASSEAMASRAGNTIYF
once	TRBV2	TRBJ1-4	14	TRBD1	TGTGCCAGCAGCGGACAGGGCCGTAGGGAAAAACTGTTTTTT	CASSGQGRREKLFF
.	TRBV28	TRBJ2-7	14	.	TGTGCCAGCAGTTTGATAGGAGGGTCCAACGAGCAGTACTTC	CASSLIGGSNEQYF
.	TRBV2	TRBJ2-3	17	TRBD1	TGTGCCAGCAGTGAATTCGGGACAGGGGGAAGCACAGATACGCAGTATTTT	CASSEFGTGGSTDTQYF
.	TRBV5-1	TRBJ1-4	13	.	TGCGCCAGCAGCTCTGTCGTTAATGAAAAACTGTTTTTT	CASSSVVNEKLFF
.	TRBV5-1	TRBJ2-2	14	TRBD2	TGCGCCAGCAGCGGGACTAGCGGGATCGGGGAGCTGTTTTTT	CASSGTSGIGELFF
.	TRBV5-1	TRBJ2-1	16	.	TGCGCCAGCAACCTGGCCGGGGCCCTCGGGTACAATGAGCAGTTCTTC	CASNLAGALGYNEQFF
.	TRBV16	TRBJ1-2	13	.	TGTGCCAGCAGCCAACAGACGATGAATGGCTACACCTTC	CASSQQTMNGYTF
.	TRBV19	TRBJ1-1	15	.	TGTGCCAGTAGTATCTCCTCGTCCCCTAACACTGAAGCTTTCTTT	CASSISSSPNTEAFF
.	TRBV27	TRBJ2-7	15	TRBD2	TGTGCCACCACAAACCACGGTAGCGGGAGCCCCGAGCAGTACTTC	CATTNHGSGSPEQYF
.	TRBV7-6	TRBJ1-5	13	.	TGTGCCAGCAGCTCGACGGGGGGGCAGCCCCAGCATTTT	CASSSTGGQPQHF
.	TRBV11-2	TRBJ2-7	16	TRBD2	TGTGCCAGCAGCCCTAGTCCCGGGACTAGCGCCTACGAGCAGTACTTC	CASSPSPGTSAYEQYF
.	TRBV2	TRBJ2-3	13	.	TGTGCCAGCACCCCCCCAGGGTCAGATACGCAGTATTTT	CASTPPGSDTQYF
.	TRBV25-1	TRBJ2-7	15	TRBD1	TGTGCCAGCAGTGAGCCGGGACAGAAGTCCTACGAGCAGTACTTC	CASSEPGQKSYEQYF
.	TRBV5-1	TRBJ2-5	17	TRBD2	TGCGCCAGCAGCTTTGGACTAGCGGGGGGCTGGCAAGAGACCCAGTACTTC	CASSFGLAGGWQETQYF
once	TRBV9	TRBJ1-1	18	.	TGTGCCAGCAGCGTAGGAGGAGGGCCGCCAACCAAGAACACTGAAGCTTTCTTT	CASSVGGGPPTKNTEAFF
.	TRBV29-1	TRBJ2-2	12	.	TGCAGCGTTGAACGAGGGGCCGGGGAGCTGTTTTTT	CSVERGAGELFF
.	TRBV6-1	TRBJ2-5	14	.	TGTGCCAGCAGTGAAAGCGGGCCAGTAGAGACCCAGTACTTC	CASSESGPVETQYF
.	TRBV11-1	TRBJ1-4	16	.	TGTGCCAGCAGCAACTTCAACACGGCCCAAGAAGAAAAACTGTTTTTT	CASSNFNTAQEEKLFF
.	TRBV5-1	TRBJ2-7	15	.	TGCGCCAGCAGCCTGACAGGCCTTAGCTCCTACGAGCAGTACTTC	CASSLTGLSSYEQYF
.	TRBV10-2	TRBJ2-5	13	.	TGCGCCAGCAGTGAGTCGAAGTGGGAGACCCAGTACTTC	CASSESKWETQYF
.	TRBV15	TRBJ1-1	17	.	TGTGCCACCAGCAGAGATCGATTGGCCTTCTCAGTCGCTGAAGCTTTCTTT	CATSRDRLAFSVAEAFF
.	TRBV29-1	TRBJ1-4	13	.	TGCAGCGTTGGGGGCCCAACTAATGAAAAACTGTTTTTT	CSVGGPTNEKLFF
once	TRBV5-8	TRBJ1-4	17	.	TGTGCCAGCAGCCCCTTGTCGGGGCAGACTCTTTTTGAAAAACTGTTTTTT	CASSPLSGQTLFEKLFF
.	TRBV6-5	TRBJ2-6	14	.	TGTGCCAGCAGGGAACTTTCTGGGGCCAACGTCCTGACTTTC	CASRELSGANVLTF
.	TRBV10-1	TRBJ1-1	14	.	TGCGCCAGCAGTGATGGGGGGAGAAACACTGAAGCTTTCTTT	CASSDGGRNTEAFF
.	TRBV29-1	TRBJ2-5	13	TRBD1	TGCAGCGCTGGACAGGGGGAGCCCGAGACCCAGTACTTC	CSAGQGEPETQYF
.	TRBV29-1	TRBJ2-5	15	TRBD2	TGCAGCGTTGACGTCCCTAGCGGGGTTTCAGAGACCCAGTACTTC	CSVDVPSGVSETQYF
medium-sized	TRBV5-4	TRBJ2-3	17	.	TGTGCCAGCAGCTTGGCTGGGGAGCTTGTGGGCACAGATACGCAGTATTTT	CASSLAGELVGTDTQYF
medium-sized	TRBV7-9	TRBJ1-4	14	.	TGTGCCAGCAGGGACGGTGGGGTTAATGAAAAACTGTTTTTT	CASRDGGVNEKLFF
.	TRBV5-1	TRBJ2-7	14	TRBD2	TGCGCCAGCAGCACGACTAGCGGGAGGTACGAGCAGTACTTC	CASSTTSGRYEQYF